The 22 T cell receptor beta chains given below trace back to one sample, sequenced in a study of control samples from healthy donors and cancer patients. Sequencing was performed with immunoSEQ multiplex PCR; in TCRdb, only in-frame clones are kept and a portion is missing. The profile covers about 120,000 clones, with 87% appearing a single time and 9% to 13% taken by the ten largest. The sample taken for sequencing was blood. The receptor set was obtained from a man under 40 in good health.

The chain links TRBV29-1 to TRBJ2-7; TRBD2 matches at 7 bases. Trimming cost V 7 bases and J 5 bases; bases outside gene matches: 2. The germline V gene has CDR1 SQVTM and CDR2 ANQGSEA. This CDR3 is 10 amino acids long. The CDR3: CSARGDEQYF. DNA for the CDR3: TGCAGCGCCCGGGGGGACGAGCAGTACTTC.

The chain couples TRBV7-9 to TRBJ2-1; D gene unclear. With 2 bases removed from V and 4 bases from J, the gap between germline ends came to 6 bases. CDR1 and CDR2 (germline): SEHNR, FQNEAQ (reference sequence). The CDR3 runs 13 residues. The CDR3 DNA reads as TGTGCCAGCAGCTTACTCGGGTACAATGAGCAGTTCTTC. This encodes CASSLLGYNEQFF.

The chain is built from TRBV5-1 and TRBJ1-5; D perhaps matches TRBD1 (5 bases). From germline, CDR1 is SGHRS and CDR2 YFSETQ. Trimming took 4 bases from V and 2 from J, leaving 13 bases between them. The CDR3 sequence is 15 residues long. The CDR3 reads CASSLDGGGNQPQHF. The DNA for the CDR3 is TGCGCCAGCAGCCTGGACGGAGGGGGCAATCAGCCCCAGCATTTT.

This clone turned up a few times. The CDR3 is CASSERRTTALHF. CDR3 coding DNA: TGTGCCAGCAGTGAAAGACGGACCACCGCCCTCCACTTT. The J gene is TRBJ1-6, the V gene TRBV2; D remains unclear. V dropped 2 bases and J dropped 14 bases, with 13 bases sitting between them. This CDR3 contains 13 residues. Germline-derived CDR1 and CDR2 are SNHLY and FYNNEI. Based on the CDR3 plus reference TRBV2 and TRBJ1-6, the full variable domain is EPEVTQTPSHQVTQMGQEVILRCVPISNHLYFYWYRQILGQKVEFLVSFYNNEISEKSEIFDDQFSVERPDGSNFTLKIRSTKLEDSAMYFCASSERRTTALHFGNGTRLTVT.

The chain links TRBV5-1 to TRBJ1-1; D call uncertain. V dropped 0 bases and J dropped 0 bases, with 6 bases sitting between them. CDR1 is SGHRS and CDR2 is YFSETQ in the germline V gene. This CDR3 has 14 residues. The CDR3 sequence: CASSLGKMNTEAFF. DNA for the CDR3: TGCGCCAGCAGCTTGGGGAAGATGAACACTGAAGCTTTCTTT. The full variable domain, in which reference TRBV5-1 and TRBJ1-1 provide the parts outside the CDR3, is KAGVTQTPRYLIKTRGQQVTLSCSPISGHRSVSWYQQTPGQGLQFLFEYFSETQRNKGNFPGRFSGRQFSNSRSEMNVSTLELGDSALYLCASSLGKMNTEAFFGQGTRLTVV.

The V and J genes are TRBV20-1 and TRBJ1-2; no definite D call. With 3 bases removed from V and 0 bases from J, the gap between germline ends came to 5 bases. In germline, CDR1 is DFQATT, CDR2 SNEGSKA (reference sequence). This CDR3 has 12 amino acids. The CDR3 DNA reads as TGCAGTGCTAGTTTACCTAACTATGGCTACACCTTC. As protein: CSASLPNYGYTF.

This clone has more than one count but fewer than ten. This specimen includes other DNA sequences encoding the same CDR3. The rearrangement joins TRBV6-4 to TRBJ2-3; 9 bases are shared with TRBD2. The CDR3 has 15 amino acids. Germline CDR1 MRHNA, CDR2 SNTAGT. V was pared by 3 bases and J by 5 bases, with 6 bases of the junction left unmatched. In DNA form, the CDR3 reads TGTGCCAGCAGTGAGGGCGGGGGGGCTGGAGATACGCAGTATTTT. This codes for CASSEGGGAGDTQYF.

The rearrangement uses TRBV6-5 and TRBJ2-5; unclear D gene. The V end lost 6 bases, the J end lost 3 bases, and 11 bases lay between the germline ends. Germline CDR1 and CDR2: MNHEY and SVGAGI. CDR3 size: 13 residues. CDR3 protein: CASRHNRKETQYF. CDR3 nucleotide sequence: TGTGCCAGCAGGCATAACAGAAAAGAGACCCAGTACTTC.

V gene TRBV5-1 combines with J gene TRBJ2-7, with unresolved D. V lost 4 bases and J lost 0, with 17 bases in between. Germline values: CDR1 SGHRS, CDR2 YFSETQ. The length of the CDR3 is 16 residues. CDR3 amino acids: CASSLRTPPSSYEQYF. Here the CDR3 DNA reads TGCGCCAGCAGCCTCAGAACACCACCGAGCTCCTACGAGCAGTACTTC.

The chain recombines TRBV5-1 with TRBJ1-2; D ambiguous. The ends were cut back, 0 bases at V and 4 bases at J, with 7 bases in the middle. The CDR3 extends over 13 amino acids. The germline V gene encodes CDR1 SGHRS and CDR2 YFSETQ. DNA for the CDR3: TGCGCCAGCAGCTTGGAAGAGGGCTATGGCTACACCTTC. Protein: CASSLEEGYGYTF.

The V and J genes are TRBV10-2 and TRBJ1-6; a weak D match, TRBD1 (5 bases). This CDR3 has 16 amino acids. Trimming stripped 0 bases from V and 2 bases from J, with 8 bases between. Per the germline V gene, CDR1 is WSHSY and CDR2 is SAAADI. CDR3 protein: CASSESGGTYNSPLHF. The CDR3 region has the DNA TGCGCCAGCAGTGAGTCGGGGGGTACCTATAATTCACCCCTCCACTTT.

This chain joins TRBV19 and TRBJ2-7; D might be TRBD2 (5 bases). V gave up 6 bases and J gave up 1 base, with 7 bases separating them. Germline V gene sequence: CDR1 LNHDA, CDR2 SQIVND (reference sequence). There are 12 residues in the CDR3. CDR3 sequence: CASSGISYEQYF. CDR3 coding DNA: TGTGCCAGTAGCGGGATATCCTACGAGCAGTACTTC. The entire variable domain, with the rest obtained from reference TRBV19 and TRBJ2-7, is as follows: DGGITQSPKYLFRKEGQNVTLSCEQNLNHDAMYWYRQDPGQGLRLIYYSQIVNDFQKGDIAEGYSVSREKKESFPLTVTSAQKNPTAFYLCASSGISYEQYFGPGTRLTVT.

The V call is TRBV11-3, the J call TRBJ2-3, with 9 bases matching TRBD1. The CDR3 length is 17 residues. Germline V gives CDR1 SGHNT, CDR2 YENEEA. Trimming took 4 bases from V and 9 from J; bases not matched to a gene: 17. The DNA of the CDR3 is TGTGCCAGCAGCTCTCTCCCGGGACAGGGTAACCCGAGGACGCAGTATTTT. It specifies CASSSLPGQGNPRTQYF.

CDR3 in amino acids: CASSIFPGVIQETQYF. The CDR3 bases are TGTGCCAGTAGTATATTTCCAGGGGTCATCCAAGAGACCCAGTACTTC. This sequence joins TRBV19 and TRBJ2-5; possibly TRBD1 for D (6 bases). The germline gives CDR1 LNHDA, CDR2 SQIVND (reference sequence). The CDR3 is 16 amino acids. The V end was cut by 2 bases, the J end by 1 base, with 14 bases between. Full variable domain (missing parts from reference TRBV19 and TRBJ2-5): DGGITQSPKYLFRKEGQNVTLSCEQNLNHDAMYWYRQDPGQGLRLIYYSQIVNDFQKGDIAEGYSVSREKKESFPLTVTSAQKNPTAFYLCASSIFPGVIQETQYFGPGTRLLVL.

V gene TRBV15 combines with J gene TRBJ1-2; unclear D gene. Germline V CDR1 and CDR2: LNHNV, YYDKDF (reference sequence). Deletions cut 3 bases from V and 1 base from J, with 15 bases between. This CDR3 region has 16 residues. The CDR3 coding sequence is TGTGCCACCAGCAGCGCCGCGGCTCTAAGTAACTATGGCTACACCTTC. It is translated as CATSSAAALSNYGYTF. The full variable domain, rest sourced from reference TRBV15 and TRBJ1-2, is DAMVIQNPRYQVTQFGKPVTLSCSQTLNHNVMYWYQQKSSQAPKLLFHYYDKDFNNEADTPDNFQSRRPNTSFCFLDIRSPGLGDTAMYLCATSSAAALSNYGYTFGSGTRLTVV.

This clone showed up many times. CDR3 loop: CASSLPTVSYEQYV. In DNA, the CDR3 is TGTGCCAGCAGCTTACCAACGGTCTCCTACGAGCAGTACGTC. V usage is TRBV5-5 and J usage is TRBJ2-7; D call uncertain. There are 14 residues in the CDR3. Between the trimmed V and J ends, which lost 2 bases and 0 bases, there was a span of 9 bases. Germline lookup yields CDR1 SGHKS and CDR2 YYEKEE (reference sequence).

The CDR3 sequence: CASSEQGDYQPQHF. In DNA, the CDR3 is TGTGCCAGCAGCGAACAGGGGGACTATCAGCCCCAGCATTTT. The chain uses TRBV5-6 and TRBJ1-5, with TRBD1 identical over 8 bases. This CDR3 region has 14 residues. Germline V gives CDR1 SGHDT, CDR2 YYEEEE. V lost 4 bases and J lost 5; bases outside the gene matches: 5.

The chain combines TRBV14 with TRBJ1-4, with unresolved D. CDR3 length: 15 amino acids. V dropped 4 bases and J dropped 0 bases, with 9 bases sitting between them. Germline CDR1 SGHDN, CDR2 FVKESK. CDR3 residues: CASSPLSTTNEKLFF. The CDR3 DNA is TGTGCCAGCAGCCCTCTCAGCACAACTAATGAAAAACTGTTTTTT.

A few counts support this clone. J is TRBJ1-1 and V is TRBV5-1; D unclear. V was shortened by 5 bases and J by 2 bases, with 7 bases between the two germline ends. The germline CDR1 and CDR2 sequences are SGHRS and YFSETQ. CDR3 length: 12 residues. DNA of the CDR3: TGCGCCAGCAGAATAGGAAACACTGAAGCTTTCTTT. The encoded protein is CASRIGNTEAFF. Full variable domain (remainder filled in from reference TRBV5-1 and TRBJ1-1): KAGVTQTPRYLIKTRGQQVTLSCSPISGHRSVSWYQQTPGQGLQFLFEYFSETQRNKGNFPGRFSGRQFSNSRSEMNVSTLELGDSALYLCASRIGNTEAFFGQGTRLTVV.

On this clone itself: The identical CDR3 is also encoded by other nucleotide sequences in the sample. This chain joins TRBV6-6 and TRBJ1-3; possibly TRBD1 for D (5 bases). Germline values: CDR1 MNHNY, CDR2 SVGAGI (reference sequence). The germline V and J ends were trimmed by 2 bases and 3 bases, with 8 bases remaining between them. CDR3 length: 14 residues. CDR3 bases: TGTGCCAGCAGTTACGGGGGAAGTGGAAACACCATATATTTT. Protein sequence: CASSYGGSGNTIYF.

The chain couples TRBV5-1 to TRBJ2-5; 12 bases agree with TRBD2. The CDR3 is made up of 16 amino acids. Germline values: CDR1 SGHRS, CDR2 YFSETQ. The ends lost 4 bases at V and 3 bases at J; junction bases unmatched: 7. Written as DNA, the CDR3 is TGCGCCAGCAGCACCAGGACTAGCGGGGCGGAAGAGACCCAGTACTTC. The encoded protein is CASSTRTSGAEETQYF.

This chain uses TRBV30 with TRBJ2-3, with D possibly matching TRBD2 (7 bases). With 1 base removed from V and 1 base from J, the gap between germline ends came to 18 bases. Per the germline V gene, CDR1 is GTSNPN and CDR2 is SVGIG (reference sequence). There are 17 residues in the CDR3. This chain's CDR3 is CAWSGWGGYVGTDTQYF. The CDR3 nucleotides read TGTGCCTGGAGTGGGTGGGGGGGCTATGTGGGCACAGATACGCAGTATTTT.